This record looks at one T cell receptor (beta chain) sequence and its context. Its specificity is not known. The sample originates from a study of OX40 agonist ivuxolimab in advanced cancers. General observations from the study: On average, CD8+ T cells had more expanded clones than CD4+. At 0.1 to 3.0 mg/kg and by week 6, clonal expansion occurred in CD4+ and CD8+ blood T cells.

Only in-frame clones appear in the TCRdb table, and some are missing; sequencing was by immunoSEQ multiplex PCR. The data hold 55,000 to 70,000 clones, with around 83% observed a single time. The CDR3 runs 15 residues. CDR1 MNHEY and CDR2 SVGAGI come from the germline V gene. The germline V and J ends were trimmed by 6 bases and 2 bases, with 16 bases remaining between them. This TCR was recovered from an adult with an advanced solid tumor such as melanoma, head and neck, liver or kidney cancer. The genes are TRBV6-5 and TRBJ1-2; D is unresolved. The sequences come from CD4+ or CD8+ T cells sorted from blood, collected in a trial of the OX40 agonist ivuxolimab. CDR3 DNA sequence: TGTGCCAGCAGGAACTCGTTAGGCCAGAACTATGGCTACACCTTC. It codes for CASRNSLGQNYGYTF.